A selection of T cell receptor beta chains follows, all from one sample in a study of PD-L1 blockade in urothelial cancer. Clones were read by immunoSEQ multiplex PCR, and TCRdb kept only the in-frame ones, dropping some. The sample includes some 120,000 clones, roughly 90% of them seen just once. The input for sequencing was PBMCs, taken around atezolizumab (anti-PD-L1) treatment. These receptors all come from a man aged 60-69 years with urothelial cancer. The CDR3 runs from the conserved cysteine through the conserved F or W.

j_gene: TRBJ2-3; v_gene: TRBV28; CDR3aa: CASRGQGRSDTQYF
j_gene: TRBJ2-5; v_gene: TRBV10-1; CDR3aa: CASSETGARGAQYF
j_gene: TRBJ1-1; v_gene: TRBV30; CDR3aa: CAWTVSGTEGAFF
j_gene: TRBJ1-1; v_gene: TRBV2; CDR3aa: CASRTGGEAFF
j_gene: TRBJ2-3; v_gene: TRBV5-1; CDR3aa: CASGASGATDTQYF
j_gene: TRBJ2-7; v_gene: TRBV6-1; CDR3aa: CASSEYPAFSSYEQYF
j_gene: TRBJ2-7; v_gene: TRBV29-1; CDR3aa: CSVGDRQQYF
j_gene: TRBJ2-3; v_gene: TRBV28; CDR3aa: CASSYPGGGRTDTQYF
j_gene: TRBJ1-1; v_gene: TRBV7-2; CDR3aa: CASSLARGAGGEAFF
j_gene: TRBJ2-1; v_gene: TRBV6-6; CDR3aa: CASSYSRQGTYNEQFF
j_gene: TRBJ1-5; v_gene: TRBV2; CDR3aa: CASSGTGFQPQHF
j_gene: TRBJ2-1; v_gene: TRBV14; CDR3aa: CASSQHPTGGNEQFF
j_gene: TRBJ1-1; v_gene: TRBV28; CDR3aa: CASSKNGLWAEAFF
j_gene: TRBJ2-7; v_gene: TRBV19; CDR3aa: CASSFADEQYF
j_gene: TRBJ2-3; v_gene: TRBV9; CDR3aa: CASSVGTGLTDTQYF
j_gene: TRBJ1-1; v_gene: TRBV15; CDR3aa: CATGRGGTNTEAFF
j_gene: TRBJ2-7; v_gene: TRBV9; CDR3aa: CASSVGTGVRSYEQYF
j_gene: TRBJ1-1; v_gene: TRBV9; CDR3aa: CASSDPQGITEAFF
j_gene: TRBJ2-3; v_gene: TRBV5-1; CDR3aa: CASSPPLAGDADTQYF
j_gene: TRBJ2-1; v_gene: TRBV5-1; CDR3aa: CASSLTIAGGSYNEQFF
j_gene: TRBJ1-5; v_gene: TRBV2; CDR3aa: CASSDRASQPQHF
j_gene: TRBJ2-7; v_gene: TRBV6-1; CDR3aa: CASSDEGRGRLPDF
j_gene: TRBJ1-6; v_gene: TRBV19; CDR3aa: CASSIRPGQGSLSSYNSPLHF
j_gene: TRBJ1-6; v_gene: TRBV5-1; CDR3aa: CASSMTGFLKGSPLHF
j_gene: TRBJ1-1; v_gene: TRBV6-5; CDR3aa: CASSYTNSPMNTEAFF
j_gene: TRBJ2-2; v_gene: TRBV7-9; CDR3aa: CASSLRTSGNTGELFF
j_gene: TRBJ1-4; v_gene: TRBV4-3; CDR3aa: CASSHPTSKLFF
j_gene: TRBJ1-5; v_gene: TRBV28; CDR3aa: CASSSGQGYQPQHF
j_gene: TRBJ2-3; v_gene: TRBV7-2; CDR3aa: CASSLGGADTQYF
j_gene: TRBJ2-1; v_gene: TRBV27; CDR3aa: CASSLTQGLYNEQFF
j_gene: TRBJ2-3; v_gene: TRBV7-9; CDR3aa: CASRLADSTDTQYF
j_gene: TRBJ1-6; v_gene: TRBV7-2; CDR3aa: CASTKTGRPNSPLHF
j_gene: TRBJ2-5; v_gene: TRBV6-5; CDR3aa: CASSLRSGAQETQYF
j_gene: TRBJ2-5; v_gene: TRBV5-1; CDR3aa: CASSPEGRETQYF
j_gene: TRBJ1-1; v_gene: TRBV6-1; CDR3aa: CASSEVWGGGAFF
j_gene: TRBJ2-4; v_gene: TRBV19; CDR3aa: CASSPRGGAGENIQYF
j_gene: TRBJ2-7; v_gene: TRBV5-1; CDR3aa: CASSLTGGSSYEQYF
j_gene: TRBJ1-2; v_gene: TRBV9; CDR3aa: CASSVGTGGDYGYTF
j_gene: TRBJ1-5; v_gene: TRBV5-1; CDR3aa: CASSLGQNSNQPQHF
j_gene: TRBJ2-3; v_gene: TRBV30; CDR3aa: CAWSDKTSTDTQYF
j_gene: TRBJ1-2; v_gene: TRBV19; CDR3aa: CASTPPGRRELSGYTF
j_gene: TRBJ2-3; v_gene: TRBV11-2; CDR3aa: CASSLASGSGTDTQYF
j_gene: TRBJ1-6; v_gene: TRBV2; CDR3aa: CASSLLNSPLHF
j_gene: TRBJ2-1; v_gene: TRBV5-4; CDR3aa: CASSLRGGPSEQFF
j_gene: TRBJ2-7; v_gene: TRBV27; CDR3aa: CASSLYPGETYEQYF
j_gene: TRBJ2-1; v_gene: TRBV5-1; CDR3aa: CASSPTVSDEQFF
j_gene: TRBJ2-3; v_gene: TRBV6-1; CDR3aa: CASNLQGWGTDTQYF
j_gene: TRBJ2-1; v_gene: TRBV4-2; CDR3aa: CASSQDTGGQYNEQFF
j_gene: TRBJ1-1; v_gene: TRBV7-9; CDR3aa: CASSLPGNTEAFF
j_gene: TRBJ2-7; v_gene: TRBV21-1; CDR3aa: CASSKVGLAGGLHEQYF
j_gene: TRBJ2-3; v_gene: TRBV5-1; CDR3aa: CASSLTSGSGYTDTQYF
j_gene: TRBJ1-2; v_gene: TRBV30; CDR3aa: CAWSPGNGYTF
j_gene: TRBJ2-5; v_gene: TRBV7-9; CDR3aa: CAYNVQETQYF
j_gene: TRBJ2-3; v_gene: TRBV18; CDR3aa: CASSPPGQGLLYF
j_gene: TRBJ2-3; v_gene: TRBV5-4; CDR3aa: CASSFTSGRSDTQYF
j_gene: TRBJ2-7; v_gene: TRBV6-6; CDR3aa: CASSSGTMDLDEQYF
j_gene: TRBJ1-5; v_gene: TRBV6-1; CDR3aa: CASIWAGVGNQPQHF